Listed below are T cell receptor beta chains from one sample, sequenced in a study of shared clonotypes between healthy human individuals. Method: immunoSEQ multiplex PCR; TCRdb's copy keeps in-frame clones and lacks some. The data hold more than 2 million clones, with roughly 96% observed a single time. Sequenced sample: naive CD4+ T cells sorted from blood. These TCRs come from a man between 18 and 35 years old in good health. CDR3s include the opening cysteine and the closing phenylalanine or tryptophan. The D gene is left open where the match is weak. A row's size may be missing; if present it is once, few, many or a size class.

abundance	j_gene	d_gene	v_gene	CDR3nt	CDR3aa
.	TRBJ2-1	.	TRBV4-1	TGCGCCAGCAGCCAAGGAGCGGTCTCCTACAATGAGCAGTTCTTC	CASSQGAVSYNEQFF
.	TRBJ1-2	.	TRBV5-1	TGCGCCAGCAGCGGTGAAACAGGAGCTAACTATGGCTACACCTTC	CASSGETGANYGYTF
.	TRBJ2-1	TRBD2	TRBV9	TGTGCCAGCAGCGTAGCGGGAGAGCGGGGATTCAATGAGCAGTTCTTC	CASSVAGERGFNEQFF
.	TRBJ2-5	.	TRBV11-3	TGTGCCAGCAGCCCACGTGGCGGGACACACCAACCAGAGACCCAGTACTTC	CASSPRGGTHQPETQYF
.	TRBJ1-1	.	TRBV25-1	TGTGCCAGTTCGGACGGGGTGAACACTGAAGCTTTCTTT	CASSDGVNTEAFF
.	TRBJ1-6	.	TRBV5-6	TGTGCCAGCAGCTTCGGCAGCTCCTATAATTCACCCCTCCACTTT	CASSFGSSYNSPLHF
.	TRBJ1-4	.	TRBV28	TGTGCCAGCAGTTTACGCGGGGTGGAAAAACTGTTTTTT	CASSLRGVEKLFF
.	TRBJ1-1	.	TRBV7-3	TGTGCCAGCAGCTTATTTGAGGGAACTGAAGCTTTCTTT	CASSLFEGTEAFF
.	TRBJ1-4	.	TRBV7-9	TGTGCCAGCAGCTTAGGTCTCGGTGGAGGGGATAATGAAAAACTGTTTTTT	CASSLGLGGGDNEKLFF
.	TRBJ1-6	TRBD1	TRBV11-2	TGTGCCAGCAGTGGACAGGCTCTGACCCTCCACTTT	CASSGQALTLHF
.	TRBJ2-1	.	TRBV20-1	TGCAGTGCCCCAAGGGTGGGTGAGCAGTTCTTC	CSAPRVGEQFF
.	TRBJ2-3	.	TRBV11-2	TGTGCCAGCAGCTTTTTACTGGATACGCAGTATTTT	CASSFLLDTQYF
.	TRBJ2-5	.	TRBV4-1	TGCGCCAGCAGCCAAGCCCCCCCAGAGACCCAGTACTTC	CASSQAPPETQYF
.	TRBJ2-2	TRBD1	TRBV5-1	TGCGCCAGCAGCCTTCGACAGGGGAGACTGTTTTTT	CASSLRQGRLFF
once	TRBJ1-2	.	TRBV5-4	TGTGCCAGCAGCTTGGGGTCAGGGGCGAACTATGGCTACACCTTC	CASSLGSGANYGYTF
.	TRBJ1-6	.	TRBV27	TGTGCCAGCAGCTTTAGGACTTTAAATAATTCACCCCTCCACTTT	CASSFRTLNNSPLHF
.	TRBJ1-5	TRBD1	TRBV2	TGTGCCAGCAGGGGACGGACAGGGGATCAGCCCCAGCATTTT	CASRGRTGDQPQHF
.	TRBJ2-5	.	TRBV28	TGTGCCAGCAGCCCGGCTGGGCGTACTCAAGAGACCCAGTACTTC	CASSPAGRTQETQYF
.	TRBJ1-2	.	TRBV6-5	TGTGCCAGCACCTCCCATGGGGGGAACTATGGCTACACCTTC	CASTSHGGNYGYTF
.	TRBJ2-7	.	TRBV20-1	TGCAGTGCCGGGAGCTCCTACGAGCAGTACTTC	CSAGSSYEQYF
.	TRBJ1-5	TRBD1	TRBV7-2	TGTGCCAGCAGTTCGACAGGGGGCCTAAGCAATCAGCCCCAGCATTTT	CASSSTGGLSNQPQHF
.	TRBJ2-1	.	TRBV6-6	TGTGCCAGCACCCAGGGGGGGAGGAGCAATGAGCAGTTCTTC	CASTQGGRSNEQFF
.	TRBJ1-6	.	TRBV5-1	TGCGCCAGCAGCTGGTTGGGGGACGATTCACCCCTCCACTTT	CASSWLGDDSPLHF
.	TRBJ1-5	TRBD1	TRBV28	TGTGCCAGCAGTTTCGCAGGGGGTAGCAATCAGCCCCAGCATTTT	CASSFAGGSNQPQHF
once	TRBJ2-3	.	TRBV5-6	TGTGCCAGCACCCCCGTGGACAGCACAGATACGCAGTATTTT	CASTPVDSTDTQYF
.	TRBJ1-2	.	TRBV4-3	TGCGCCAGCAGCCAATATCTTCAGGGAAACTATGGCTACACCTTC	CASSQYLQGNYGYTF
.	TRBJ2-7	TRBD1	TRBV6-5	TGTGCCAGCAGTTTAGGGGGCTATGGAGGATACGAGCAGTACTTC	CASSLGGYGGYEQYF
.	TRBJ1-5	.	TRBV7-2	TGTGCCAGCAGTTACAGGGTACAACAGCCCCAGCATTTT	CASSYRVQQPQHF
.	TRBJ1-3	.	TRBV30	TGTGCCTGGAGCCAGGGGCGATCTGGAAACACCATATATTTT	CAWSQGRSGNTIYF
.	TRBJ2-7	.	TRBV4-1	TGCGCCAGCAGCCAAGATCACGGTGGGATCTACGAGCAGTACTTC	CASSQDHGGIYEQYF
.	TRBJ2-2	.	TRBV5-4	TGTGCCAGCAGCTTGAGCGGTTCCGCGAACACCGGGGAGCTGTTTTTT	CASSLSGSANTGELFF
.	TRBJ2-3	TRBD2	TRBV4-2	TGTGCCAGCACCCAAGCGGGGGGTAGCACAGATACGCAGTATTTT	CASTQAGGSTDTQYF
.	TRBJ2-3	.	TRBV9	TGTGCCAGCAGCCCCTCCCCAGGGAAGAGTACAGATACGCAGTATTTT	CASSPSPGKSTDTQYF
.	TRBJ2-7	TRBD1	TRBV30	TGTGCCTGGACGGACAGGGCGTACGAGCAGTACTTC	CAWTDRAYEQYF
.	TRBJ1-2	.	TRBV30	TGTGCCTGGGGGGGAGGTTATGGCTACACCTTC	CAWGGGYGYTF
.	TRBJ2-1	TRBD2	TRBV30	TGTGCCTGGGAAAGCGGGGGTCGAGGTAATGAGCAGTTCTTC	CAWESGGRGNEQFF
.	TRBJ1-2	.	TRBV19	TGTGCCAGTAGGGTGGGTAACCCCCTATATGGCTACACCTTC	CASRVGNPLYGYTF
once	TRBJ2-5	.	TRBV7-8	TGTGCCAGCAGCACCCCAGGGGCATGGAAGACCCAGTACTTC	CASSTPGAWKTQYF
.	TRBJ2-3	.	TRBV5-4	TGTGCCAGCAGCTTGGAAATCCACACGACAGATACGCAGTATTTT	CASSLEIHTTDTQYF
.	TRBJ2-7	.	TRBV9	TGTGCCAGCAGCGTAGGCTTTACGACGACCTACGAGCAGTACTTC	CASSVGFTTTYEQYF
.	TRBJ1-2	.	TRBV6-1	TGTGCCAGCAGTGAAAATATCGGGGGGAGGGGCTACACCTTC	CASSENIGGRGYTF
.	TRBJ1-2	.	TRBV27	TGTGCCAGCAGTCTGGGGGGGGCTAACTATGGCTACACCTTC	CASSLGGANYGYTF
.	TRBJ2-7	.	TRBV5-4	TGTGCCAGCAGCTTGATCGGGAGAGGAGAGGGCGAGCAGTACTTC	CASSLIGRGEGEQYF
.	TRBJ2-3	TRBD1	TRBV2	TGTGCCAGCAGTTGGGACAGGGGGGACACAGATACGCAGTATTTT	CASSWDRGDTDTQYF
.	TRBJ2-1	.	TRBV30	TGTGCCTGGAGTGTACGGCGTGCAGGTGAGCAGTTCTTC	CAWSVRRAGEQFF
.	TRBJ2-7	.	TRBV6-1	TGTGCCAGCAGGAACCGAGGAAGCTCCTACGAGCAGTACTTC	CASRNRGSSYEQYF
.	TRBJ2-7	TRBD2	TRBV5-4	TGTGCCAGCAGCTTGGTTGGGGGGGTGGAGCAGTACTTC	CASSLVGGVEQYF
.	TRBJ2-1	.	TRBV7-2	TGTGCCAGCAGGTCGAGTTGGGGGATAGCTTACAATGAGCAGTTCTTC	CASRSSWGIAYNEQFF
.	TRBJ2-1	TRBD1	TRBV27	TGTGCCAGCAACCCGGGACAGGGAAGGCCCAATGAGCAGTTCTTC	CASNPGQGRPNEQFF